This TCR beta chain originates from a study of T cells in tuberculosis. Overall study: In South Africa, adults with active tuberculosis were compared with IGRA-negative and latently infected IGRA-positive adolescents. PBMC were archived before or within 7 days of starting treatment.

The study's findings and limits: Active tuberculosis patients had shorter CDR3-alpha; the beta difference was nonsignificant.

Clones were read by immunoSEQ multiplex PCR, and TCRdb kept only the in-frame ones, dropping some. The sample has around 10,000 clones; 85% to 95% are singletons. On average roughly 100,000 T cells per donor were immunosequenced. V lost 4 bases and J 2 bases, leaving 5 bases between the germline ends. The CDR3 has 12 residues. From germline, CDR1 is SGDLS and CDR2 YYNGEE. To note about this clone: No antigen is known for it.

The sequencing sample was made of PBMCs. The receptor was derived from an adult with tuberculosis. This sequence joins TRBV9 and TRBJ2-3; D is ambiguous. CDR3 bases: TGTGCCAGCAGCCTATACACAGATACGCAGTATTTT. Translated, it gives CASSLYTDTQYF. The entire variable domain, with the rest obtained from reference TRBV9 and TRBJ2-3, is as follows: DSGVTQTPKHLITATGQRVTLRCSPRSGDLSVYWYQQSLDQGLQFLIQYYNGEERAKGNILERFSAQQFPDLHSELNLSSLELGDSALYFCASSLYTDTQYFGPGTRLTVL.